These T cell receptor beta chains were read from a single sample in a study of T cell changes during pregnancy in multiple sclerosis. Clones were read by immunoSEQ multiplex PCR, and TCRdb kept only the in-frame ones, dropping some. Counted here are 56,000 or so clones, around nine tenths occurring once; the ten biggest clones make up over 1.5%. The specimen comprised peripheral blood, sampled after pregnancy. The receptors were sampled from a female donor with multiple sclerosis, enrolled in a pregnancy study. Both conserved end residues are part of each CDR3. Fields, in order: V gene, J gene, clone size, D gene, CDR3 DNA, CDR3 protein. The D gene is left open where the match is weak. A row's size may be missing; if present it is once, few, many or a size class.

V: TRBV7-2; J: TRBJ1-1; size: NA; D: NA; DNA: TGTGCCAGCAGCTTCTCAGCGGGGGCGAACACTGAAGCTTTCTTT; CDR3: CASSFSAGANTEAFF
V: TRBV7-8; J: TRBJ2-2; size: NA; D: NA; DNA: TGTGCCAGCAGCCCCCGGATCGAGGGGGCCGGGGAGCTGTTTTTT; CDR3: CASSPRIEGAGELFF
V: TRBV6-5; J: TRBJ2-7; size: NA; D: NA; DNA: TGTGCCAGCAGTCAAGACAGCAAGCAGTACTTC; CDR3: CASSQDSKQYF
V: TRBV6-6; J: TRBJ1-5; size: NA; D: TRBD1; DNA: TGTGCCAGCAGTCCTCCGGACAGGGAGAGCAATCAGCCCCAGCATTTT; CDR3: CASSPPDRESNQPQHF
V: TRBV4-2; J: TRBJ2-7; size: NA; D: NA; DNA: TGTGCCAGCAGCCAAGTTAGTCCAAGCACCCGCTCCTACGAGCAGTACTTC; CDR3: CASSQVSPSTRSYEQYF
V: TRBV5-4; J: TRBJ2-5; size: NA; D: NA; DNA: TGTGCCAGCAGCTTGGTAGAGAAAGAGACCCAGTACTTC; CDR3: CASSLVEKETQYF
V: TRBV7-2; J: TRBJ1-2; size: NA; D: NA; DNA: TGTGCCAGCAGCGGGGACGGGGGTAAGGACACCTATGGCTACACCTTC; CDR3: CASSGDGGKDTYGYTF
V: TRBV10-3; J: TRBJ2-7; size: NA; D: NA; DNA: TGTGCCATCAGTGACTCCCTCGACGAGCAGTACTTC; CDR3: CAISDSLDEQYF
V: TRBV9; J: TRBJ2-7; size: NA; D: NA; DNA: TGTGCCAGCAGCCCCGGGTCCTACGAGCAGTACTTC; CDR3: CASSPGSYEQYF
V: TRBV7-9; J: TRBJ1-6; size: NA; D: TRBD1; DNA: TGTGCCAGCAGCCCCAAAAATGACAGGGCGCCCCTCCACTTT; CDR3: CASSPKNDRAPLHF
V: TRBV15; J: TRBJ1-1; size: NA; D: NA; DNA: TGTGCCACCAGCAGAGTGGCGGGTACTGAAGCTTTCTTT; CDR3: CATSRVAGTEAFF
V: TRBV5-1; J: TRBJ1-1; size: NA; D: TRBD1; DNA: TGCGCCAGCAGCTTTTTGGGGACAGGGACTGAAGCTTTCTTT; CDR3: CASSFLGTGTEAFF
V: TRBV28; J: TRBJ1-4; size: NA; D: NA; DNA: TGTGCCAGCAGTTTATGGCTCACGCGAGGCACTAATGAAAAACTGTTTTTT; CDR3: CASSLWLTRGTNEKLFF
V: TRBV10-3; J: TRBJ2-2; size: NA; D: TRBD2; DNA: TGTGCCATCAGAGGACTAGCGGGGGGCTACACCGGGGAGCTGTTTTTT; CDR3: CAIRGLAGGYTGELFF
V: TRBV6-4; J: TRBJ2-3; size: NA; D: NA; DNA: TGTGCCAGCAGCCGACTCCCCCCATTAGAGGGGGTGAGCACAGATACGCAGTATTTT; CDR3: CASSRLPPLEGVSTDTQYF
V: TRBV28; J: TRBJ1-2; size: NA; D: NA; DNA: TGTGCCAGCAGTCTCCTGGTCGGGGGGGGCTACACCTTC; CDR3: CASSLLVGGGYTF
V: TRBV27; J: TRBJ2-3; size: NA; D: NA; DNA: TGTGCCAGCAGTTTGACAAAACCCAACACAGATACGCAGTATTTT; CDR3: CASSLTKPNTDTQYF
V: TRBV7-2; J: TRBJ2-3; size: NA; D: NA; DNA: TGTGCCAGCAGCTTGGCCCCCCCAGGGGTAGGAGATACGCAGTATTTT; CDR3: CASSLAPPGVGDTQYF
V: TRBV5-1; J: TRBJ2-4; size: NA; D: TRBD2; DNA: TGCGCCAGCAGTCAACCCCCGGGACTAGCGGGGGCCCGAGGCATTCAGTACTTC; CDR3: CASSQPPGLAGARGIQYF
V: TRBV7-2; J: TRBJ1-1; size: NA; D: TRBD1; DNA: TGTGCCAGCAGCCGTAGACAGGGCGTGGGCACTGAAGCTTTCTTT; CDR3: CASSRRQGVGTEAFF
V: TRBV19; J: TRBJ2-7; size: NA; D: TRBD1; DNA: TGTGCCAGTAGGCCCCGGGGACAGGGGAATGATGAGCAGTACTTC; CDR3: CASRPRGQGNDEQYF
V: TRBV29-1; J: TRBJ2-5; size: NA; D: NA; DNA: TGCAGCGTTGACAGCAGGGCAGAGACCCAGTACTTC; CDR3: CSVDSRAETQYF
V: TRBV7-8; J: TRBJ2-1; size: NA; D: NA; DNA: TGTGCCAGCAGCTCGCCTGCGGGTGAGCAGTTCTTC; CDR3: CASSSPAGEQFF
V: TRBV19; J: TRBJ2-2; size: NA; D: NA; DNA: TGTGCCAGTTCGCGAGGGATTCGCACCGGGGAGCTGTTTTTT; CDR3: CASSRGIRTGELFF
V: TRBV19; J: TRBJ1-3; size: NA; D: NA; DNA: TGTGCCAGTAGTCCACGGGACACTGGAAACACCATATATTTT; CDR3: CASSPRDTGNTIYF
V: TRBV9; J: TRBJ2-2; size: NA; D: TRBD2; DNA: TGTGCCAGCAGCCCTGGACTAGCGGGGCCCGGGGAGCTGTTTTTT; CDR3: CASSPGLAGPGELFF
V: TRBV5-1; J: TRBJ2-1; size: NA; D: NA; DNA: TGCGCCAGCAGCTTGGGGGGCAGGGGTAACAATGAGCAGTTCTTC; CDR3: CASSLGGRGNNEQFF
V: TRBV5-1; J: TRBJ1-4; size: NA; D: TRBD1; DNA: TGCGCCAGCAGCTCCCAGGGGGCCGCTAATGAAAAACTGTTTTTT; CDR3: CASSSQGAANEKLFF
V: TRBV6-6; J: TRBJ2-7; size: NA; D: TRBD1; DNA: TGTGCCAGCAGTTCCCCCCCCGGACAGGGGAGAGACGAGCAGTACTTC; CDR3: CASSSPPGQGRDEQYF
V: TRBV6-4; J: TRBJ2-5; size: NA; D: TRBD2; DNA: TGTGCCAGCAGTCCGAGCGGGGAGGGCCAGGAGACCCAGTACTTC; CDR3: CASSPSGEGQETQYF
V: TRBV29-1; J: TRBJ2-3; size: NA; D: TRBD2; DNA: TGCAGCGCAGCCAGAGGAGCGGGGGGGGCCCCTAGCACAGATACGCAGTATTTT; CDR3: CSAARGAGGAPSTDTQYF
V: TRBV6-1; J: TRBJ1-2; size: NA; D: TRBD1; DNA: TGTGCCAGCAGTGCTGCTGGGACAGGGGGCTGGGGTGGCTACACCTTC; CDR3: CASSAAGTGGWGGYTF
V: TRBV10-3; J: TRBJ1-4; size: NA; D: NA; DNA: TGTGCCATCTCTGAAAACGAGAATGAAAAACTGTTTTTT; CDR3: CAISENENEKLFF
V: TRBV27; J: TRBJ1-6; size: NA; D: NA; DNA: TGTGCCAGCAGTCGCACCCCCCCGGGGGAATACTCCTATAATTCACCCCTCCACTTT; CDR3: CASSRTPPGEYSYNSPLHF
V: TRBV2; J: TRBJ1-5; size: NA; D: TRBD1; DNA: TGTGCCAGCGGACAGGATAGCAATCAGCCCCAGCATTTT; CDR3: CASGQDSNQPQHF
V: TRBV5-1; J: TRBJ1-3; size: NA; D: NA; DNA: TGCGCCAGCAGCATTGGGACATTCTCTGGAAACACCATATATTTT; CDR3: CASSIGTFSGNTIYF
V: TRBV6-5; J: TRBJ1-1; size: NA; D: TRBD1; DNA: TGTGCCAGCAGCTACAGGGGGGAAGCTTTCTTT; CDR3: CASSYRGEAFF
V: TRBV5-8; J: TRBJ2-5; size: NA; D: NA; DNA: TGTGCCAGCAGCTTGGAGACACGGGAGACCCAGTACTTC; CDR3: CASSLETRETQYF
V: TRBV5-4; J: TRBJ1-1; size: NA; D: NA; DNA: TGTGCCAGCAGCTCGAGTTCTCGGGGAGGATGGACTGAAGCTTTCTTT; CDR3: CASSSSSRGGWTEAFF
V: TRBV2; J: TRBJ2-7; size: NA; D: NA; DNA: TGTGCCAGCAGGGCCAGCGCTTACAAAGACGAGCAGTACTTC; CDR3: CASRASAYKDEQYF
V: TRBV7-9; J: TRBJ2-2; size: NA; D: NA; DNA: TGTGCCAGCAGCTTAGTTGGGGGCTACACCGGGGAGCTGTTTTTT; CDR3: CASSLVGGYTGELFF
V: TRBV7-6; J: TRBJ1-6; size: NA; D: NA; DNA: TGTGCCAGCAGCCCAAAGACAGCGAGTCGAGATAATTCACCCCTCCACTTT; CDR3: CASSPKTASRDNSPLHF
V: TRBV19; J: TRBJ2-1; size: few; D: NA; DNA: TGTGCCAGTACCGCCGAGGGAGGTGAGCAGTTCTTC; CDR3: CASTAEGGEQFF
V: TRBV5-1; J: TRBJ2-5; size: NA; D: TRBD2; DNA: TGCGCCAGCAGCCCCCTCCTAGCGGGGGCGTGGGAGACCCAGTACTTC; CDR3: CASSPLLAGAWETQYF